These 5 T cell receptor beta chains share one sample of origin, sequenced in a study of cytomegalovirus exposure and HLA in healthy donors. PCR employed 60 Vbeta and 13 Jbeta primers. Sequencing was performed with immunoSEQ multiplex PCR; in TCRdb, only in-frame clones are kept and a portion is missing. The sample includes some 69,000 clones, approximately 70% seen only once; the top ten take 12% to 15%. Sequences were obtained from PBMCs. Source of these receptors: a male donor in good health and CMV-seropositive.

J is TRBJ2-3 and V is TRBV6-4, with D perhaps TRBD1 (8 bases). V lost 3 bases to trimming and J lost 6 bases, with 10 bases between them. From germline, CDR1 is MRHNA and CDR2 SNTAGT. The CDR3 consists of 13 residues. CDR3 region: CASSEQGGDTQYF. For the CDR3, the DNA is TGTGCCAGCAGTGAACAGGGGGGGGATACGCAGTATTTT.

Worth noting for this clone: A read error may account for a junction end that differs from germline. The chain is built from TRBV9 and TRBJ1-5, with D uncertain. The length of the CDR3 is 13 residues. Germline V gene lookup returns CDR1 SGDLS and CDR2 YYNGEE. The CDR3 spells CASSVADNLPQHF. Written as DNA, the CDR3 is TGTGCCAGCAGCGTAGCTGACAATCTGCCCCAGCATTTT.

The gene calls are TRBV2 and TRBJ1-5; 7 nucleotides agree with TRBD1. Trimming took 8 bases from V and 0 from J; bases not matched to a gene: 7. The CDR3 spans 15 residues. CDR1 is SNHLY, CDR2 FYNNEI, per germline. The CDR3 DNA follows: TGTGCCAGCTTAGGGACAGATTATAGCAATCAGCCCCAGCATTTT. Translating it yields CASLGTDYSNQPQHF. The entire variable domain, with the rest obtained from reference TRBV2 and TRBJ1-5, is as follows: EPEVTQTPSHQVTQMGQEVILRCVPISNHLYFYWYRQILGQKVEFLVSFYNNEISEKSEIFDDQFSVERPDGSNFTLKIRSTKLEDSAMYFCASLGTDYSNQPQHFGDGTRLSIL.

This chain joins TRBV5-1 and TRBJ1-1; a weak D match, TRBD1 (5 bases). The germline V gene encodes CDR1 SGHRS and CDR2 YFSETQ. V was cut by 2 bases and J by 1 base, with 9 bases left in between. The length of the CDR3 is 14 residues. CDR3 DNA: TGCGCCAGCAGCTTCCCGACAGCGAACACTGAAGCTTTCTTT. Its protein product is CASSFPTANTEAFF.

The J gene is TRBJ2-7, the V gene TRBV15, with D possibly matching TRBD1 (6 bases). The V gene lost 3 bases and the J gene lost 0 bases, with 12 bases spanning the gap. This CDR3 spans 15 amino acids. The germline V gene encodes CDR1 LNHNV and CDR2 YYDKDF (reference sequence). The CDR3 region has the DNA TGTGCCACCAGCAGTACAGGGACCCTCTCCTACGAGCAGTACTTC. Its translation: CATSSTGTLSYEQYF.